A single sample is the source of the 4 T cell receptor beta chains below, sequenced in a study of regulatory T cells in long-lasting Graves disease. Time point indicated: newly diagnosed GD, antithyroid drugs for less than 3 months. Isolated PBMC RNA provided the starting material for the TCR library. Through Arm-PCR of CDR3 regions and iRepertoire HTBI primers, TCR beta libraries were built. TCRdb re-called the multiplex PCR reads with MiXCR, one entry per CDR3 protein. The table records 500,000 or so distinct CDR3 sequences, around 16% of them present only once. The same data also contributed to another study, on T cells in Graves' hyperthyroidism and ophthalmopathy.

The sample in question was peripheral blood mononuclear cells (PBMCs), obtained at new diagnosis, from a patient treated with antithyroid drugs. Receptor source: a woman between 40 and 65 years old with Graves disease.

This clonotype showed up just a few times. This chain uses TRBV6-9 with TRBJ2-3, with 8 bases identical to TRBD2. Per the germline V gene, CDR1 is MNHGY and CDR2 is SVAAGI. J gave up 2 bases and V 4 bases, and 5 bases lay outside the gene matches. The CDR3 runs to 15 residues. CDR3 amino acids: CASSWRGDPTDTQYF. The CDR3 bases are TGTGCCAGCAGTTGGCGGGGGGACCCCACAGATACGCAGTATTTT.

This clonotype was found a few times. V gene TRBV3-1 combines with J gene TRBJ2-2; 7 bases fit TRBD2. The ends lost 4 bases at V and 8 bases at J; junction bases unmatched: 7. This CDR3 contains 14 residues. From germline, CDR1 is LGHDT and CDR2 YNNKEL (reference sequence). Written as DNA, the CDR3 is TGTGCCAGCAGCCGCCCCGGAGCGGGGGGGGAGCTGTTTTTT. The encoded protein is CASSRPGAGGELFF.

The chain uses TRBV27 and TRBJ1-4, with unresolved D. V shed 6 bases and J shed 7 bases, with 9 bases lying between them. The CDR3 totals 12 residues. Germline V gene lookup returns CDR1 MNHEY and CDR2 SMNVEV (reference sequence). The CDR3 region is CASRAASEKLFF. The CDR3, as DNA: TGTGCCAGCAGGGCCGCGAGTGAAAAACTGTTTTTT.

This clonotype was counted ten times or more. The gene calls are TRBV30 and TRBJ2-7; 8 bases map to TRBD1. The germline CDR1 and CDR2 sequences are GTSNPN and SVGIG (reference sequence). CDR3 size: 12 residues. CDR3 protein: CASGQGSYEQYF. Here the CDR3 DNA reads TGTGCGTCCGGACAGGGCTCCTACGAGCAGTACTTC.